These 24 T cell receptor beta chains came from one sample sequenced in a study of blood T cell repertoires in COVID-19. Only in-frame clones appear in the TCRdb table, and some are missing; sequencing was by immunoSEQ multiplex PCR. The table includes about 400,000 clones, over 75% detected once. Sequencing was done on a sample of PBMCs or T cells enriched from blood (not recorded which). The receptor source for this set is a woman aged 40 to 50 with acute COVID-19.

The CDR3 here is CASSQDRGGWSYTF. CDR3 nucleotide sequence: TGTGCCAGCAGCCAAGATCGGGGGGGCTGGAGCTACACCTTC. The rearrangement uses TRBV3-1 (or the pseudogene TRBV3-2) and TRBJ1-2, with D possibly TRBD1 on 6 matching bases. CDR3 length: 14 amino acids. The germline CDR1 and CDR2 sequences are LGHDT and YNNKEL (reference sequence). Trimming left V 0 bases short and J 9 bases short, with 14 bases between.

This chain links TRBV2 with TRBJ1-1; D is unclear. Looked up from germline, CDR1 is SNHLY and CDR2 is FYNNEI. CDR3 length: 15 amino acids. V lost 7 bases, J lost 1 base, and 16 bases lay in between. The CDR3 loop reads CASIQSSARNTEAFF. In DNA, the CDR3 is TGTGCCAGCATTCAGTCCTCCGCCCGGAACACTGAAGCTTTCTTT.

The J gene is TRBJ1-6, the V gene TRBV5-1; D is unclear. This CDR3 is 15 amino acids long. With 0 bases removed from V and 9 bases from J, the gap between germline ends came to 13 bases. CDR1 and CDR2 from the germline V gene are SGHRS and YFSETQ. The CDR3 protein is CASSLARDRRSPLHF. CDR3 nucleotides: TGCGCCAGCAGCTTGGCACGGGATCGACGTTCACCCCTCCACTTT.

The chain couples TRBV30 to TRBJ1-6; 7 nucleotides align to TRBD1. From germline, CDR1 is GTSNPN and CDR2 SVGIG (reference sequence). V dropped 4 bases and J dropped 0; count of bases not matched to a gene: 9. This CDR3 is built from 17 residues. The CDR3 sequence: CAWIQDRENSYNSPLHF. The CDR3 DNA follows: TGTGCCTGGATACAAGACAGGGAAAACTCCTATAATTCACCCCTCCACTTT.

The V gene is TRBV27, the J gene TRBJ1-5, with 7 bases lining up with TRBD1. CDR3 size: 16 residues. V dropped 5 bases and J dropped 2; count of bases not matched to a gene: 9. The germline V gene has CDR1 MNHEY and CDR2 SMNVEV (reference sequence). The CDR3 protein is CASSPGQVIRNQPQHF. The DNA of the CDR3 is TGTGCCAGCAGTCCAGGACAGGTCATCCGCAATCAGCCCCAGCATTTT.

This rearrangement joins TRBV27 to TRBJ1-6; no firm D call. Deletions cut 3 bases from V and 2 bases from J, with 8 bases between. CDR3 length: 15 residues. Per the germline V gene, CDR1 is MNHEY and CDR2 is SMNVEV (reference sequence). CDR3 amino acids: CASSFRVPYNSPLHF. The CDR3 bases are TGTGCCAGCAGTTTTCGGGTCCCCTATAATTCACCCCTCCACTTT.

This chain joins TRBV5-6 and TRBJ2-2; maybe TRBD1 (5 bases). Germline V CDR1 and CDR2: SGHDT, YYEEEE. Deletions cut 0 bases from V and 6 bases from J, with 9 bases between. The length of the CDR3 is 14 residues. CDR3 sequence: CASSLGLGAGELFF. CDR3 sequence (DNA): TGTGCCAGCAGCTTGGGTTTAGGGGCCGGGGAGCTGTTTTTT.

The chain is built from TRBV4-1 and TRBJ1-4, with a tentative D call TRBD1 (5 bases). V was trimmed by 1 base and J by 5 bases, leaving 11 bases between them. Per germline, CDR1 MGHRA and CDR2 YSYEKL. This CDR3 has 15 residues. The CDR3 sequence is CASSQGGGENEKLFF. The CDR3 DNA reads TGCGCCAGCAGCCAAGGGGGAGGGGAGAATGAAAAACTGTTTTTT.

J is TRBJ1-1 and V is TRBV10-2; D uncertain. CDR3 size: 11 residues. Between the trimmed V and J ends, which lost 7 bases and 3 bases, there was a span of 6 bases. In germline, CDR1 is WSHSY, CDR2 SAAADI. CDR3 coding DNA: TGCGCCAGCATCGGGTACACTGAAGCTTTCTTT. It is translated as CASIGYTEAFF.

This chain connects TRBV9 to TRBJ1-3; D is undetermined. CDR1 is SGDLS and CDR2 is YYNGEE in the germline V gene. CDR3 length: 15 residues. V shed 3 bases and J shed 0 bases, with 10 bases lying between them. CDR3 region: CASSEGLFSGNTIYF. CDR3 DNA: TGTGCCAGCAGCGAAGGACTGTTCTCTGGAAACACCATATATTTT. The full variable domain, in which reference TRBV9 and TRBJ1-3 provide the parts outside the CDR3, is DSGVTQTPKHLITATGQRVTLRCSPRSGDLSVYWYQQSLDQGLQFLIQYYNGEERAKGNILERFSAQQFPDLHSELNLSSLELGDSALYFCASSEGLFSGNTIYFGEGSWLTVV.

The V gene is TRBV19, the J gene TRBJ1-1, with TRBD1 as a possible D gene (5 bases). This CDR3 is 13 amino acids long. V was clipped by 9 bases and J by 2 bases, with 13 bases between them. Germline assignment: CDR1 LNHDA and CDR2 SQIVND (reference sequence). CDR3 sequence reads: CASRQPPNTEAFF. The CDR3 DNA reads TGTGCCAGCAGACAGCCACCTAACACTGAAGCTTTCTTT.

The sample holds a few counts of this clone. The gene calls are TRBV20-1 and TRBJ1-2, with D perhaps matching TRBD1 (5 bases). V was cut by 5 bases and J by 5 bases, with 9 bases left in between. This CDR3 has 11 amino acids. The germline CDR1 and CDR2 sequences are DFQATT and SNEGSKA (reference sequence). Here the CDR3 reads CSAPTEYGYTF. The CDR3 DNA follows: TGCAGTGCTCCGACAGAGTATGGCTACACCTTC.

This rearrangement joins TRBV24-1 to TRBJ1-5; D perhaps matches TRBD1 (6 bases). V was cut by 5 bases and J by 4 bases, with 14 bases left in between. CDR3 length: 15 residues. The germline gives CDR1 KGHDR, CDR2 SFDVKD. The CDR3 reads CATSGWGQANQPQHF. CDR3 DNA: TGTGCCACCAGTGGTTGGGGGCAGGCAAATCAGCCCCAGCATTTT.

The chain has TRBV9 and TRBJ1-2; D call uncertain. The CDR3 sequence is 14 residues long. The V end lost 4 bases, the J end lost 3 bases, and 13 bases lay between the germline ends. In germline, CDR1 is SGDLS, CDR2 YYNGEE. Written as DNA, the CDR3 is TGTGCCAGCAGCACCGACGGGGTTTACTATGGCTACACCTTC. Translated: CASSTDGVYYGYTF.

This chain uses TRBV10-3 with TRBJ1-6, with 7 bases aligning to TRBD1. Trimming at V came to 2 bases and at J to 10 bases, leaving 2 bases not matched to a gene. This CDR3 is 13 amino acids long. The germline V gene has CDR1 ENHRY and CDR2 SYGVKD. CDR3 DNA sequence: TGTGCCATCAGTGAGACAGGGGACTCACCCCTCCACTTT. As protein: CAISETGDSPLHF.

V is TRBV3-1 (or the pseudogene TRBV3-2) and J is TRBJ1-2, with a possible D match to TRBD1 (6 bases). V was clipped by 1 base and J by 2 bases, with 8 bases between them. CDR1 LGHDT and CDR2 YNNKEL come from the germline V gene (reference sequence). The length of the CDR3 is 14 residues. The DNA for the CDR3 is TGTGCCAGCAGCCAAGGAGGGACAAACTATGGCTACACCTTC. Protein sequence: CASSQGGTNYGYTF.

The chain uses TRBV30 and TRBJ1-3; D gene ambiguous. Germline V gene sequence: CDR1 GTSNPN, CDR2 SVGIG (reference sequence). The CDR3 runs 13 residues. Trimming removed 3 bases from V and 0 bases from J, with 6 bases in between. This chain's CDR3 is CAWSQFSGNTIYF. CDR3 sequence (DNA): TGTGCCTGGAGCCAATTCTCTGGAAACACCATATATTTT.

DNA for the CDR3: TGTGCCAGCAGCGCCCGGGACAGGATTCAGCCCCAGCATTTT. Translated, it gives CASSARDRIQPQHF. The chain employs TRBV21-1 and TRBJ1-5; TRBD1, as called in the table, went unchecked against the DNA. TRBV21-1 is classified as a pseudogene. This CDR3 has 14 residues.

The V and J genes are TRBV11-3 and TRBJ1-2, with D perhaps TRBD1 (5 bases). V lost 1 base to trimming and J lost 7 bases, with 10 bases between them. The CDR3 is 13 residues long. CDR1 is SGHNT, CDR2 YENEEA, per germline. CDR3 sequence: CASSLAGQLGYTF. The CDR3 region has the DNA TGTGCCAGCAGCTTAGCCGGACAACTTGGCTACACCTTC.

The chain combines TRBV5-1 with TRBJ1-5; D unclear. CDR3 length: 16 residues. CDR1 is SGHRS and CDR2 is YFSETQ in the germline V gene. Trimming removed 0 bases at V and 2 bases at J, with 12 bases between. CDR3 protein: CASSLGGDWGNQPQHF. As DNA, the CDR3 is TGCGCCAGCAGCTTGGGGGGAGATTGGGGCAATCAGCCCCAGCATTTT.

The CDR3, as DNA: TGTGCCAGCAGCTTCGGACCGGGGACTGAAGCTTTCTTT. The encoded protein is CASSFGPGTEAFF. This chain uses TRBV7-2 with TRBJ1-1; D remains ambiguous. The CDR3 is 13 amino acids. The germline V gene has CDR1 SGHTA and CDR2 FQGNSA. The ends were cut back, 3 bases at V and 5 bases at J, with 10 bases in the middle.

This clone was picked up one time. This chain links TRBV27 with TRBJ1-6; D gene unclear. CDR3 length equals 15 residues. Germline V gives CDR1 MNHEY, CDR2 SMNVEV (reference sequence). V lost 8 bases and J lost 1, with 12 bases in between. CDR3 region: CASLPPGSYNSPLHF. The CDR3 DNA follows: TGTGCCAGCCTACCCCCGGGTTCCTATAATTCACCCCTCCACTTT.

This chain links TRBV25-1 with TRBJ1-3; D is unresolved. Trimming removed 6 bases at V and 0 bases at J, with 6 bases between. The V gene's germline CDR1 is MGHDK and CDR2 SYGVNS. CDR3 size: 13 residues. The DNA for the CDR3 is TGTGCCAGCAGGAGGGACTCTGGAAACACCATATATTTT. Translated, it gives CASRRDSGNTIYF.

The V gene is TRBV21-1, the J gene TRBJ2-1; the table gives TRBD2 as D, unverified against the DNA. TRBV21-1 is given as a pseudogene. CDR3 length equals 19 residues. The chain's CDR3 is CASSTPGTSGGPPDNEQFF. As DNA, the CDR3 is TGTGCCAGCAGCACACCCGGGACTAGCGGGGGCCCACCGGATAATGAGCAGTTCTTC.